The next 13 T cell receptor beta chains were all read from a single sample in a study of T cell repertoires in cytomegalovirus infection. The antigens for these receptors are not known. MiXCR was run by TCRdb on the reads, yielding one entry per CDR3 protein. This sample yields hundreds of thousands of distinct CDR3 sequences, of which less than 40% are seen a single time; roughly an eighth belongs to the top ten. This specimen consisted of cultured CD8+ T cells from PBMCs, obtained from culture after CMV antigen stimulation. The receptors shown here come from a human donor in good health (CMV status not recorded). Some clones in this sample may be carry-over from other donors' samples.

This clonotype was counted at least ten times. V and J are TRBV7-8 and TRBJ1-1; D remains ambiguous. This CDR3 contains 13 residues. The V gene lost 5 bases and the J gene lost 2 bases, with 9 bases spanning the gap. Germline loops: CDR1 SGHVS, CDR2 FQNEAQ. CDR3 in DNA: TGTGCCAGCAGCACAGACACCAACACTGAAGCTTTCTTT. Encoded protein: CASSTDTNTEAFF.

V and J are TRBV6-2 or TRBV6-3 and TRBJ1-6; D call uncertain. The CDR3 contains 12 residues. CDR1 is MNHEY, CDR2 SVGEGT, per germline. The V gene lost 2 bases and the J gene lost 9 bases, with 5 bases spanning the gap. The chain's CDR3 is CASSYISSPLHF. DNA for the CDR3: TGTGCCAGCAGTTACATCTCTTCACCCCTCCACTTT.

V usage is TRBV10-3 and J usage is TRBJ2-2; the D is unclear. The CDR3 consists of 16 residues. The germline V gene encodes CDR1 ENHRY and CDR2 SYGVKD. Trimming removed 0 bases at V and 7 bases at J, with 15 bases between. The CDR3 region is CAISESAILTGGELFF. The CDR3 DNA reads as TGTGCCATCAGTGAGTCGGCGATTTTAACGGGCGGGGAGCTGTTTTTT.

The J gene is TRBJ1-2, the V gene TRBV6-2 or TRBV6-3; no clear D. The germline V and J ends were trimmed by 1 base and 2 bases, with 11 bases remaining between them. Germline assignment: CDR1 MNHEY and CDR2 SVGEGT. This CDR3 is built from 15 residues. CDR3 in amino acids: CASSYLVGENYGYTF. The CDR3, as DNA: TGTGCCAGCAGTTACTTAGTAGGAGAAAACTATGGCTACACCTTC.

This clonotype has a single count. The CDR3 protein is CASSAGGPRGEQFF. The CDR3 DNA reads TGTGCCAGCTCCGCGGGGGGGCCAAGGGGGGAGCAGTTCTTC. This sequence joins TRBV25-1 and TRBJ2-1, with 9 bases matching TRBD2. The length of the CDR3 is 14 residues. CDR1 is MGHDK and CDR2 is SYGVNS in the germline V gene. Trimming took 8 bases from V and 10 from J; bases not matched to a gene: 12.

In this sample, this clonotype turned up a few times. The DNA for the CDR3 is TGTGCCAGCAGGAATAACAGGGGACGAGGTTCACCCCTCCACTTT. Amino acid sequence: CASRNNRGRGSPLHF. The V gene is TRBV12-3 or TRBV12-4, the J gene TRBJ1-6, with 7 bases aligning to TRBD1. The CDR3 consists of 15 residues. V shed 6 bases, J shed 9 bases, and the junction held 11 bases outside the gene matches.

V usage is TRBV28 and J usage is TRBJ2-1; TRBD2 matches 7 bases. This CDR3 is 15 amino acids long. Per germline, CDR1 MDHEN and CDR2 SYDVKM. Trimming took 6 bases from V and 6 from J; bases not matched to a gene: 11. DNA for the CDR3: TGTGCCAGCAGCCGTGCGCGGGGGATTTCCAATGAGCAGTTCTTC. This gives the protein CASSRARGISNEQFF.

This clonotype was counted many times. This chain uses TRBV12-3 or TRBV12-4 with TRBJ2-7; no clear D gene. The CDR3 sequence is 12 residues long. The ends were cut back, 5 bases at V and 4 bases at J, with 9 bases in the middle. CDR3 amino acids: CASSVQLYEQYV. CDR3 coding DNA: TGTGCCAGCAGTGTACAACTTTACGAGCAGTACGTC.

In this sample, this clonotype turned up many times. This rearrangement joins TRBV11-2 to TRBJ2-6; the D gene is possibly TRBD1 (6 bases). V was clipped by 5 bases and J by 0 bases, with 17 bases between them. The CDR3 runs to 18 residues. Germline CDR1 reads SGHAT; CDR2 reads FQNNGV. For the CDR3, the DNA is TGTGCCAGCAGCCAACCCACCAAGGGACACTCTGGGGCCAACGTCCTGACTTTC. Residues: CASSQPTKGHSGANVLTF. The variable domain in full, with the rest retrieved from reference TRBV11-2 and TRBJ2-6, is EAGVAQSPRYKIIEKRQSVAFWCNPISGHATLYWYQQILGQGPKLLIQFQNNGVVDDSQLPKDRFSAERLKGVDSTLKIQPAKLEDSAVYLCASSQPTKGHSGANVLTFGAGSRLTVL.

This clonotype was detected ten times or more. The V call is TRBV7-2, the J call TRBJ2-7; the match to TRBD1 covers 9 bases. CDR1 and CDR2 from the germline V gene are SGHTA and FQGNSA. The CDR3 length is 14 residues. V lost 5 bases to trimming and J lost 2 bases; unmatched junction nucleotides: 4. The CDR3 DNA sequence: TGTGCCAGCAGCCCTAGGACAGGGGCCTACGAGCAGTACGTC. It specifies CASSPRTGAYEQYV.

Details on this clonotype: This may come from a read error, since a much larger clone is one base off. The chain couples TRBV15 to TRBJ2-5; either TRBD1 or TRBD2 may fit D (6 bases each). Trimming left V 6 bases short and J 4 bases short, with 18 bases between. CDR1 is LNHNV, CDR2 YYDKDF, per germline (reference sequence). The length of the CDR3 is 15 residues. The CDR3 spells CATSVAGGTRETQYF. The CDR3 nucleotides are TGTGCCACCAGTGTCGCCGGAGGGACAAGAGAGACCCAGTACTTC.

This clonotype was detected only a few times. The chain employs TRBV7-2 and TRBJ1-5; possible D gene TRBD1, 6 bases. CDR3 size: 16 residues. The V and J ends lost 5 bases and 3 bases respectively, with 17 bases between them. CDR1 SGHTA and CDR2 FQGNSA come from the germline V gene. CDR3 nucleotide sequence: TGTGCCAGCAGCCGAGGACAGCCGGCGCCCAATCAGCCCCAGCATTTT. Amino acid sequence: CASSRGQPAPNQPQHF.

At least ten counts were recorded for this clonotype. J is TRBJ1-1 and V is TRBV5-5; D unclear. V lost 3 bases and J lost 2, with 11 bases in between. CDR1 and CDR2 from the germline V gene are SGHKS and YYEKEE (reference sequence). The CDR3 sequence is 14 residues long. The CDR3 region is CASSWLSANTEAFF. The CDR3 DNA is TGTGCCAGCAGCTGGTTGAGCGCTAACACTGAAGCTTTCTTT.